The 24 T cell receptor beta chains below all came from one sample that was sequenced in a study of blood T cell repertoires in COVID-19. Libraries were prepared by immunoSEQ multiplex PCR; TCRdb keeps only in-frame clonotypes and omits some of them. In the table there are tens of thousands of clones, approximately 81% of which are singletons. The source material was peripheral blood. The receptor set was obtained from a man older than 75 with active or convalescent COVID-19.

The gene calls are TRBV4-2 and TRBJ2-5; D perhaps matches TRBD1 (6 bases). Germline CDR1 is LGHNA and CDR2 is YNFKEQ. V gave up 1 base and J gave up 6 bases, with 15 bases separating them. The CDR3 covers 15 residues. The CDR3 DNA follows: TGTGCCAGCAGCCAAGGTGGGGGCCCCGGAAAGACCCAGTACTTC. Translating gives CASSQGGGPGKTQYF.

The rearrangement uses TRBV6-6 and TRBJ2-7; D is perhaps TRBD1 (5 bases). V was clipped by 6 bases and J by 3 bases, with 9 bases between them. Germline values: CDR1 MNHNY, CDR2 SVGAGI (reference sequence). The CDR3 is 12 amino acids. The CDR3 DNA sequence: TGTGCCAGCAGCAGACAGAGCTACGAGCAGTACTTC. Its translation: CASSRQSYEQYF.

The chain uses TRBV2 and TRBJ1-1; 7 nucleotides line up with TRBD1. Trimming removed 3 bases from V and 5 bases from J; junction bases left unmatched: 12. Germline V CDR1 and CDR2: SNHLY, FYNNEI. The CDR3 totals 16 residues. CDR3 nucleotide sequence: TGTGCCAGCAGTGAGACGAGACAGGGAGGACGGACTGAAGCTTTCTTT. It encodes CASSETRQGGRTEAFF.

The rearrangement uses TRBV6-2 or TRBV6-3 and TRBJ2-7, with TRBD2 as a possible D gene (6 bases). Trimming cost V 1 base and J 7 bases, with 14 bases left between them. Germline V lookup: CDR1 MNHEY, CDR2 SVGEGT. The CDR3 is 14 residues long. In DNA form, the CDR3 reads TGTGCCAGCAGTTACTTTTTCTCGGGGGAGGAGCAGTACTTC. This sequence encodes CASSYFFSGEEQYF.

The chain combines TRBV5-1 with TRBJ2-5; 7 positions agree with TRBD2. The CDR3 is 14 residues long. Germline CDR1 reads SGHRS; CDR2 reads YFSETQ. V was pared by 4 bases and J by 5 bases, with 8 bases of the junction left unmatched. The CDR3 region is CASSPALGGETQYF. The CDR3 region has the DNA TGCGCCAGCAGCCCCGCTTTGGGAGGGGAGACCCAGTACTTC.

This chain connects TRBV5-1 to TRBJ1-1, with D unresolved. V was trimmed by 4 bases and J by 3 bases, leaving 10 bases between them. The CDR3 sequence is 13 residues long. Per germline, CDR1 SGHRS and CDR2 YFSETQ. CDR3 sequence reads: CASSIEGDTEAFF. In DNA, the CDR3 is TGCGCCAGCAGCATTGAAGGAGACACTGAAGCTTTCTTT.

The V gene is TRBV6-5, the J gene TRBJ1-2; 9 bases are shared with TRBD1. The germline CDR1 and CDR2 sequences are MNHEY and SVGAGI. The CDR3 extends over 15 amino acids. The ends lost 6 bases at V and 2 bases at J; junction bases unmatched: 7. CDR3 region: CASREIQGANYGYTF. The CDR3 nucleotides read TGTGCCAGCAGGGAGATACAGGGGGCGAACTATGGCTACACCTTC.

The chain is built from TRBV18 and TRBJ1-1, with D hard to call. V lost 2 bases and J lost 0, with 10 bases in between. This CDR3 region has 15 residues. Germline values: CDR1 KGHSH, CDR2 LQKENI. Here the CDR3 DNA reads TGTGCCAGCTCACCAGCAGGCCCAATGAACACTGAAGCTTTCTTT. As protein: CASSPAGPMNTEAFF.

CDR3 protein: CASSLITGASYEQYF. CDR3 sequence (DNA): TGCGCCAGCAGCTTGATCACAGGGGCCTCCTACGAGCAGTACTTC. The rearrangement uses TRBV5-1 and TRBJ2-7; TRBD1 matches at 7 bases. This CDR3 is 15 amino acids long. Germline V gene sequence: CDR1 SGHRS, CDR2 YFSETQ. V trimming: 1 base; J trimming: 0 bases; junction bases outside the gene matches: 4.

The chain employs TRBV7-8 and TRBJ1-1; D is unclear. Germline V gene lookup returns CDR1 SGHVS and CDR2 FQNEAQ. The CDR3 has 14 residues. The V and J ends lost 1 base and 4 bases respectively, with 10 bases between them. DNA of the CDR3: TGTGCCAGCAGCTTAGTCCGGGTGGGCACTGAAGCTTTCTTT. Its translation: CASSLVRVGTEAFF. The variable domain in full, completed from reference TRBV7-8 and TRBJ1-1, reads GAGVSQSPRYKVAKRGQDVALRCDPISGHVSLFWYQQALGQGPEFLTYFQNEAQLDKSGLPSDRFFAERPEGSVSTLKIQRTQQEDSAVYLCASSLVRVGTEAFFGQGTRLTVV.

The V call is TRBV6-5, the J call TRBJ1-1; D gene unclear. The CDR3 consists of 14 residues. V shed 7 bases and J shed 5 bases, with 17 bases lying between them. The germline V gene has CDR1 MNHEY and CDR2 SVGAGI. This CDR3 reads CASTTDFAATEAFF. In DNA, the CDR3 is TGTGCCAGCACTACCGACTTCGCCGCTACTGAAGCTTTCTTT.

This clone has a single count. This CDR3 is CASSALDEQFF. The CDR3 bases are TGTGCCAGCAGCGCCCTAGATGAGCAGTTCTTC. The V gene is TRBV9, the J gene TRBJ2-1; D is ambiguous. Germline CDR1 is SGDLS and CDR2 is YYNGEE. This CDR3 spans 11 amino acids. The ends were cut back, 3 bases at V and 8 bases at J, with 6 bases in the middle.

CDR3 nucleotides: TGTGCCAGCAGCCCTCGCGGGGCAAACTATGGCTACACCTTC. Its protein is CASSPRGANYGYTF. The chain joins TRBV11-2 to TRBJ1-2, with a tentative D call TRBD1 (5 bases). The V end was cut by 5 bases, the J end by 2 bases, with 12 bases between. Germline V lookup: CDR1 SGHAT, CDR2 FQNNGV. The CDR3 runs to 14 residues.

The V gene is TRBV6-5, the J gene TRBJ1-1, with 9 bases lining up with TRBD1. CDR1 and CDR2 (germline): MNHEY, SVGAGI. The CDR3 contains 15 residues. The V gene end was trimmed by 6 bases and the J gene end by 3 bases; junction bases not matched to a gene: 8. CDR3 nucleotides: TGTGCCAGCAGCGCGGGACAGGGTGGAGACACTGAAGCTTTCTTT. Amino acid sequence: CASSAGQGGDTEAFF.

The rearrangement links TRBV11-3 to TRBJ2-2; D is uncertain. CDR1 and CDR2 from the germline V gene are SGHNT and YENEEA. The V end was cut by 0 bases, the J end by 9 bases, with 8 bases between. The CDR3 has 13 amino acids. CDR3 amino acids: CASSLDTERELFF. CDR3 coding DNA: TGTGCCAGCAGCTTAGATACGGAGCGGGAGCTGTTTTTT.

The rearrangement uses TRBV7-8 and TRBJ2-5; weak D call: TRBD2 (6 bases). The V and J ends lost 4 bases and 5 bases respectively, with 23 bases between them. CDR1 SGHVS and CDR2 FQNEAQ come from the germline V gene. The CDR3 is 17 residues long. CDR3 sequence: CASSSNSGRLRGETQYF. The CDR3, as DNA: TGTGCCAGCAGCTCCAACTCCGGACGGCTCCGGGGGGAGACCCAGTACTTC.

This rearrangement joins TRBV7-2 to TRBJ2-7, with D perhaps TRBD2 (6 bases). Trimming stripped 0 bases from V and 3 bases from J, with 12 bases between. The CDR3 contains 15 residues. Germline CDR1 and CDR2: SGHTA and FQGNSA. The CDR3 nucleotides read TGTGCCAGCAGCTTAGCGGCGGGACCCCTCTACGAGCAGTACTTC. This translates into CASSLAAGPLYEQYF.

This clone turned up a few times. This sequence joins TRBV6-5 and TRBJ1-1, with 7 bases lining up with TRBD1. Losses at the gene ends were 10 bases for V and 3 bases for J; bases not matched to a gene: 8. Looked up from germline, CDR1 is MNHEY and CDR2 is SVGAGI. This CDR3 is 13 amino acids long. The CDR3 loop reads CATGRTGDTEAFF. In DNA, the CDR3 is TGTGCCACTGGGCGGACAGGCGACACTGAAGCTTTCTTT.

With respect to this clone: In the same sample, other DNA sequences code for this CDR3. The chain employs TRBV29-1 and TRBJ1-3; TRBD1 agrees at 8 bases. Trimming cost V 6 bases and J 2 bases; bases outside gene matches: 3. This CDR3 contains 13 residues. Germline values: CDR1 SQVTM, CDR2 ANQGSEA. CDR3 sequence reads: CSVGQGTGNTIYF. CDR3 bases: TGCAGCGTCGGACAGGGCACTGGAAACACCATATATTTT.

This chain uses TRBV19 with TRBJ2-2, with D possibly being TRBD2 (5 bases). This CDR3 region has 15 residues. The germline V and J ends were trimmed by 1 base and 5 bases, with 11 bases remaining between them. CDR1 is LNHDA and CDR2 is SQIVND in the germline V gene (reference sequence). CDR3 in amino acids: CASSIGLARTGELFF. The CDR3 nucleotides read TGTGCCAGTAGTATAGGTCTAGCTAGGACCGGGGAGCTGTTTTTT.

The chain carries TRBV15 and TRBJ2-5; TRBD1 aligns across 7 bases. J gave up 5 bases and V 4 bases, and 10 bases lay outside the gene matches. CDR3 length: 15 residues. Germline lookup yields CDR1 LNHNV and CDR2 YYDKDF (reference sequence). CDR3 residues: CATSIQDRFAETQYF. In DNA form, the CDR3 reads TGTGCCACCAGCATCCAGGACAGGTTTGCGGAGACCCAGTACTTC.

In this sample, this clone turned up once. The chain has TRBV12-3 or TRBV12-4 and TRBJ1-5, with a tentative D call TRBD1 (6 bases). This CDR3 is 13 amino acids long. The ends were cut back, 6 bases at V and 7 bases at J, with 13 bases in the middle. This chain's CDR3 is CASRGQSGQPQHF. In DNA, the CDR3 is TGTGCCAGCAGAGGACAGTCCGGACAGCCCCAGCATTTT.

This clone has a single count. This sequence joins TRBV5-1 and TRBJ1-1, with D possibly TRBD1 on 6 matching bases. CDR1 and CDR2 (germline): SGHRS, YFSETQ. This CDR3 has 15 amino acids. V was cut by 4 bases and J by 3 bases, with 16 bases left in between. The CDR3 DNA is TGCGCCAGCAGCCCTTTGAGGGGGGGGGACACTGAAGCTTTCTTT. Its translation is CASSPLRGGDTEAFF.

J is TRBJ2-7 and V is TRBV6-2 or TRBV6-3; 10 bases are a match to TRBD1. The CDR3 spans 21 residues. Trimming at V came to 2 bases and at J to 3 bases, leaving 22 bases not matched to a gene. Germline CDR1 is MNHEY and CDR2 is SVGEGT. CDR3 nucleotide sequence: TGTGCCAGCAGTTACAAAGAGGTATCCGTCGGACAGGGGGTACGTCTCTACGAGCAGTACTTC. Protein: CASSYKEVSVGQGVRLYEQYF.